Below are 6 T cell receptor beta chains sequenced from a single sample in a study of T cell changes during pregnancy in multiple sclerosis. The method was immunoSEQ multiplex PCR; TCRdb's version includes in-frame clones alone and lacks a portion of them. This table holds some 45,000 clones, 91% found once. The sequenced sample was CD4+ T cells from peripheral blood mononuclear cells, obtained after pregnancy. The receptors were gathered from a female donor in good health, enrolled as a control in a pregnancy study.

This clone was recorded a few times. This chain uses TRBV5-6 with TRBJ2-2, with D possibly being TRBD2 (6 bases). CDR3 length equals 15 residues. Germline CDR1 reads SGHDT; CDR2 reads YYEEEE. V was shortened by 2 bases and J by 0 bases, with 8 bases between the two germline ends. In DNA, the CDR3 is TGTGCCAGCAGCTTTGGAGGGACGAACACCGGGGAGCTGTTTTTT. Amino acid sequence: CASSFGGTNTGELFF. The entire variable domain, with the rest obtained from reference TRBV5-6 and TRBJ2-2, is as follows: DAGVTQSPTHLIKTRGQQVTLRCSPKSGHDTVSWYQQALGQGPQFIFQYYEEEERQRGNFPDRFSGHQFPNYSSELNVNALLLGDSALYLCASSFGGTNTGELFFGEGSRLTVL.

The chain employs TRBV7-2 and TRBJ1-5; 7 bases match TRBD1. CDR1 is SGHTA and CDR2 is FQGNSA in the germline V gene. The CDR3 runs to 14 residues. With V trimmed by 4 bases and J by 11 bases, 11 bases remained unmatched. The chain's CDR3 is CASSSQGPASAQHF. The DNA for the CDR3 is TGTGCCAGCAGCTCACAGGGGCCTGCGTCGGCCCAGCATTTT.

The rearrangement joins TRBV29-1 to TRBJ2-3; 7 bases agree with TRBD2. The CDR3 consists of 16 residues. Per the germline V gene, CDR1 is SQVTM and CDR2 is ANQGSEA. Losses at the gene ends were 3 bases for V and 0 bases for J; bases not matched to a gene: 9. CDR3 sequence (DNA): TGCAGCGTTGATTCTTCCGGGAGGCCTAGCACAGATACGCAGTATTTT. It codes for CSVDSSGRPSTDTQYF.

This clone was recorded once. This chain joins TRBV5-1 and TRBJ1-2, with 8 bases aligning to TRBD1. The V segment lost 7 bases and the J segment 6 bases; nucleotides outside the gene matches: 5. This CDR3 spans 12 amino acids. Germline assignment: CDR1 SGHRS and CDR2 YFSETQ. The CDR3 DNA sequence: TGCGCCAGCCACGACAGGGGAGATGGCTACACCTTC. Its translation: CASHDRGDGYTF.

The V gene is TRBV16, the J gene TRBJ2-7, with D perhaps matching TRBD2 (6 bases). CDR3 length: 14 residues. Trimming left V 0 bases short and J 7 bases short, with 13 bases between. Germline V gene sequence: CDR1 KGHSY, CDR2 FQNENV. CDR3 nucleotide sequence: TGTGCCAGCAGCCAATCTGGAGGGGCTGGTGAGCAGTACTTC. Translating it yields CASSQSGGAGEQYF.

The rearrangement joins TRBV28 to TRBJ2-3; 8 bases match TRBD2. Germline trimming cut 3 bases from V and 2 bases from J; bases unmatched to any gene: 4. This CDR3 spans 15 amino acids. Per the germline V gene, CDR1 is MDHEN and CDR2 is SYDVKM. DNA of the CDR3: TGTGCCAGCAGTTTTTGGACTAGCCTCACAGATACGCAGTATTTT. It specifies CASSFWTSLTDTQYF.